Shown below are 9 T cell receptor beta chains from a single sample sequenced in a study of T cell repertoires in cytomegalovirus infection. One entry per CDR3 protein, called by TCRdb with MiXCR from the reads. The repertoire has a few hundred thousand distinct CDR3 sequences, about 13% of them found once; the top ten carry roughly 9.7%. The sample comprised PBMCs. These receptors came from a human donor in good health (CMV status not recorded). Some clones in this sample may be carry-over from other donors' samples.

This clonotype came up a few times. The gene calls are TRBV29-1 and TRBJ2-2; unclear D gene. This CDR3 comprises 14 residues. The V end lost 4 bases, the J end lost 7 bases, and 16 bases lay between the germline ends. Germline CDR1 SQVTM, CDR2 ANQGSEA. CDR3 in DNA: TGCAGCGTTGTAGGAACGGCTTTGAGCGGGGAGCTGTTTTTT. Encoded protein: CSVVGTALSGELFF.

This clonotype occurred many times. The V gene is TRBV7-2, the J gene TRBJ1-1; unclear D gene. This CDR3 is 14 amino acids long. Germline V gene data show CDR1 as SGHTA and CDR2 as FQGNSA. Trimming took 5 bases from V and 2 from J, leaving 12 bases between them. This CDR3 reads CASSPSTYNTEAFF. CDR3 sequence (DNA): TGTGCCAGCAGCCCTAGTACCTATAACACTGAAGCTTTCTTT.

The chain has TRBV28 and TRBJ1-5; D not resolved. Germline V gene lookup returns CDR1 MDHEN and CDR2 SYDVKM. This CDR3 has 15 residues. The V end was cut by 2 bases, the J end by 6 bases, with 14 bases between. CDR3 protein: CASSLGTRGIQPQHF. The CDR3 nucleotides read TGTGCCAGCAGTTTAGGAACCCGTGGTATTCAGCCCCAGCATTTT.

The chain joins TRBV5-5 to TRBJ2-5; D might be TRBD1 (6 bases). V shed 2 bases and J shed 4 bases, with 12 bases lying between them. The CDR3 loop spans 14 amino acids. Germline lookup yields CDR1 SGHKS and CDR2 YYEKEE (reference sequence). CDR3 in amino acids: CASSLAGTSETQYF. Here the CDR3 DNA reads TGTGCCAGCAGCTTAGCCGGGACATCAGAGACCCAGTACTTC.

This clonotype came up a few times. The rearrangement links TRBV28 to TRBJ2-6; no reliable D call. V lost 6 bases to trimming and J lost 2 bases, with 8 bases between them. The CDR3 is 14 residues long. Germline CDR1 and CDR2: MDHEN and SYDVKM. CDR3 DNA: TGTGCCAGCAGAGGGTCCACTGGGGCCAACGTCCTGACTTTC. This sequence encodes CASRGSTGANVLTF. Variable domain in full (rest from reference TRBV28 and TRBJ2-6): DVKVTQSSRYLVKRTGEKVFLECVQDMDHENMFWYRQDPGLGLRLIYFSYDVKMKEKGDIPEGYSVSREKKERFSLILESASTNQTSMYLCASRGSTGANVLTFGAGSRLTVL.

This clonotype showed up just a few times. V and J are TRBV20-1 and TRBJ2-7; 10 nucleotides line up with TRBD1. The CDR3 runs 14 residues. CDR1 and CDR2 from the germline V gene are DFQATT and SNEGSKA (reference sequence). V shed 6 bases, J shed 1 base, and the junction held 6 bases outside the gene matches. The CDR3 region is CSATDRGPSYEQYF. The CDR3 nucleotides are TGCAGTGCAACTGACAGGGGGCCATCCTACGAGCAGTACTTC.

The chain has TRBV5-1 and TRBJ2-3, with D perhaps matching TRBD2 (6 bases). The V and J ends lost 2 bases and 1 base respectively, with 8 bases between them. Germline CDR1 SGHRS, CDR2 YFSETQ. The CDR3 extends over 14 amino acids. CDR3 DNA: TGCGCCAGCAGCTTCGCTAGCGGCACAGATACGCAGTATTTT. Encoded protein: CASSFASGTDTQYF.

This clonotype was picked up many times. The rearrangement uses TRBV10-1 and TRBJ2-1; 8 bases line up with TRBD1. V shed 6 bases and J 5 bases; nucleotides not matched to a gene: 15. The CDR3 has 17 residues. CDR1 and CDR2 from the germline V gene are WNHNN and SYGVQD (reference sequence). The CDR3 is CASSLRQGQFLDNEQFF. The CDR3 coding sequence is TGCGCCAGCAGCCTGAGACAGGGGCAATTCCTCGACAATGAGCAGTTCTTC.

This clonotype was detected only a few times. The chain uses TRBV5-1 and TRBJ1-1; D ambiguous. Deletions cut 3 bases from V and 4 bases from J, with 10 bases between. The CDR3 consists of 13 residues. Germline CDR1 SGHRS, CDR2 YFSETQ. The CDR3: CASSWTAGTEAFF. CDR3 nucleotides: TGCGCCAGCAGCTGGACGGCGGGCACTGAAGCTTTCTTT.